The rows below give T cell receptor beta chains drawn from one sample of a study of T cells in Graves' hyperthyroidism and ophthalmopathy. TCRdb re-derived calls from the multiplex PCR reads in MiXCR, one entry per CDR3 protein. The sample lists about 410,000 distinct CDR3 sequences; roughly 14% were seen once. The sequenced sample was blood. Every receptor here comes from a man in his late teens or twenties with Graves' ophthalmopathy. Each CDR3 is given with its conserved first and last residue. Fields, in order: D gene, clone size, V gene, J gene, CDR3 DNA, CDR3 protein. D genes are given only for firm matches. The listing skips clone size in some rows; elsewhere it reads once, few, many or a size class.

D: NA
size: many
V: TRBV6-2/TRBV6-3
J: TRBJ2-7
DNA: TGTGCCAGCAGTTACAGCTCGGGAAAGGGCGAGCAGTACTTC
CDR3: CASSYSSGKGEQYF

D: TRBD2
size: NA
V: TRBV7-9
J: TRBJ2-1
DNA: TGTGCCAGCAGCACGTGGTCTAGCGGTGCTTACAATGAGCAGTTCTTC
CDR3: CASSTWSSGAYNEQFF

D: TRBD2
size: many
V: TRBV4-1
J: TRBJ2-5
DNA: TGCGCCAGCAGCCTCCAGCAGCGGGGGGGCTACGAGACCCAGTACTTC
CDR3: CASSLQQRGGYETQYF

D: TRBD2
size: few
V: TRBV7-3
J: TRBJ2-5
DNA: TGTGCCAGCAGCTTAGTTAGCGGGGGGACCCAGTACTTC
CDR3: CASSLVSGGTQYF

D: NA
size: NA
V: TRBV24-1
J: TRBJ2-1
DNA: TGTGCCACCAGTGATTTGCGTCTAGACGGGCCTGAGCAGTTCTTC
CDR3: CATSDLRLDGPEQFF

D: NA
size: many
V: TRBV5-1
J: TRBJ2-7
DNA: TGCGCCAGCAGCTTGGGGGAAGACTACGAGCAGTACTTC
CDR3: CASSLGEDYEQYF

D: NA
size: few
V: TRBV18
J: TRBJ2-5
DNA: TGTGCCAGCTCACCTCTAGGACCTCCCCTGGAGACCCAGTACTTC
CDR3: CASSPLGPPLETQYF

D: NA
size: few
V: TRBV11-3
J: TRBJ1-4
DNA: TGTGCCAGCAGCCTCAGGGCGACTAATGAAAAACTGTTTTTT
CDR3: CASSLRATNEKLFF

D: TRBD2
size: many
V: TRBV10-3
J: TRBJ2-1
DNA: TGTGCCATCAGTGAGTTCCCAGCGGGAGGCTCCTATGAGCAGTTCTTC
CDR3: CAISEFPAGGSYEQFF

D: NA
size: many
V: TRBV7-2
J: TRBJ2-5
DNA: TGTGCCAGCAGCTTAGGATTCGGCAGAGAGACCCAGTACTTC
CDR3: CASSLGFGRETQYF

D: NA
size: few
V: TRBV19
J: TRBJ2-6
DNA: TGTGCCAGTAGACAGGGATCCCTCTCTGGGGCCAACGTCCTGACTTTC
CDR3: CASRQGSLSGANVLTF

D: TRBD2
size: many
V: TRBV15
J: TRBJ2-5
DNA: TGTGCCACCAGCAATATAGCGGGAGAGACCCAGTACTTC
CDR3: CATSNIAGETQYF

D: NA
size: many
V: TRBV12-5
J: TRBJ1-1
DNA: TGTGCTAGTGGTTTGTCCTCGACAGAGAACACTGAAGCTTTCTTT
CDR3: CASGLSSTENTEAFF

D: NA
size: many
V: TRBV7-8
J: TRBJ1-1
DNA: TGTGCCAGCAGCTTGAATCCGACATCCTACACTGAAGCTTTCTTT
CDR3: CASSLNPTSYTEAFF

D: NA
size: many
V: TRBV7-3
J: TRBJ2-1
DNA: TGTGCCAGCAGCCGAAAGGGTCTGCCCAACAATGAGCAGTTCTTC
CDR3: CASSRKGLPNNEQFF

D: TRBD2
size: NA
V: TRBV20-1
J: TRBJ2-1
DNA: TGCAGTGCTAGAGGGGTAGATTTAGGACCAGCGGGGGGGCCAGGAAATGAGCAGTTCTTC
CDR3: CSARGVDLGPAGGPGNEQFF

D: TRBD1
size: NA
V: TRBV5-6
J: TRBJ2-3
DNA: TGTGCCAGCAGCTTGTATGACAGGGTCTACACAGATACGCAGTATTTT
CDR3: CASSLYDRVYTDTQYF

D: NA
size: few
V: TRBV2
J: TRBJ2-1
DNA: TGTGCCAGCAGTTCGGGGTCCTCACACAATGAGCAGTTCTTC
CDR3: CASSSGSSHNEQFF

D: TRBD1
size: few
V: TRBV20-1
J: TRBJ2-5
DNA: TGCAGTGCTGGCGTGGACAGGGGGAGAGAGACCCAGTACTTC
CDR3: CSAGVDRGRETQYF

D: NA
size: many
V: TRBV3-1
J: TRBJ2-7
DNA: TGTGCCAGCAGCCAAAGCTCGGGTCTCAATTACTACGAGCAGTACTTC
CDR3: CASSQSSGLNYYEQYF

D: NA
size: many
V: TRBV6-6
J: TRBJ1-1
DNA: TGTGCCAGCAGTTACGCAGGGACCCTTGGGGAGGAAGCTTTCTTT
CDR3: CASSYAGTLGEEAFF

D: NA
size: NA
V: TRBV7-8
J: TRBJ2-1
DNA: TGTGCCAGCGCCGCAGGAGGCGAGCAGTTCTTC
CDR3: CASAAGGEQFF

D: TRBD1
size: many
V: TRBV7-9
J: TRBJ2-3
DNA: TGTGCCAGCAGCAAGACAGGGGGCTGGGGCACAGATACGCAGTATTTT
CDR3: CASSKTGGWGTDTQYF

D: NA
size: many
V: TRBV6-6
J: TRBJ1-1
DNA: TGTGCCAGCAGTTACGGTCTCCAGGGCACTGAAGCTTTCTTT
CDR3: CASSYGLQGTEAFF

D: NA
size: many
V: TRBV7-2
J: TRBJ2-5
DNA: TGTGCCAGCAGCTTAGTAGTTTCTTGGGAAGAGACCCAGTACTTC
CDR3: CASSLVVSWEETQYF

D: TRBD1
size: NA
V: TRBV20-1
J: TRBJ1-1
DNA: TGCAGTGCTCCCCTGACAGGGAAGACTGAAGCTTTCTTT
CDR3: CSAPLTGKTEAFF

D: NA
size: many
V: TRBV3-1
J: TRBJ2-2
DNA: TGTGCCAGCAGTCATCGGGACACCGGGGAGCTGTTTTTT
CDR3: CASSHRDTGELFF

D: NA
size: many
V: TRBV6-1
J: TRBJ1-2
DNA: TGTGCCAGCACCCAGACAGAATACTATGGCTACACCTTC
CDR3: CASTQTEYYGYTF

D: TRBD1
size: NA
V: TRBV24-1
J: TRBJ1-2
DNA: TGTGCCACCAGTGGCGGGACAGGGGTTGGCTACACCTTC
CDR3: CATSGGTGVGYTF

D: NA
size: NA
V: TRBV9
J: TRBJ2-7
DNA: TGTGCCAGCAGCGTAGAGGGTAAAAGTTACAATGAGCAGTACTTC
CDR3: CASSVEGKSYNEQYF

D: TRBD2
size: many
V: TRBV5-1
J: TRBJ2-1
DNA: TGCGCCAGCAGCTTGGCCGGAGGAGCGGGAGGGTCTTCCTACAATGAGCAGTTCTTC
CDR3: CASSLAGGAGGSSYNEQFF

D: NA
size: many
V: TRBV12-3/TRBV12-4
J: TRBJ2-5
DNA: NA
CDR3: CASSFWPRQGETQYF

D: NA
size: many
V: TRBV6-5
J: TRBJ1-1
DNA: TGTGCCAGCAGTTACGGTGGCGAACTGAACACTGAAGCTTTCTTT
CDR3: CASSYGGELNTEAFF

D: TRBD1
size: many
V: TRBV12-3/TRBV12-4
J: TRBJ1-4
DNA: TGTGCCAGCACCTCCCCCGGGTCGGGACAGGGTGATGAAAAACTGTTTTTT
CDR3: CASTSPGSGQGDEKLFF

D: NA
size: NA
V: TRBV27
J: TRBJ2-7
DNA: TGTGCCTGTAGCGATAGCTCCTACGAGCAGTACTTC
CDR3: CACSDSSYEQYF

D: NA
size: once
V: TRBV19
J: TRBJ2-3
DNA: TGTGCCAGTAGTATGGGGGGACAGAGCACAGATACGCAGTATTTT
CDR3: CASSMGGQSTDTQYF

D: NA
size: many
V: TRBV20-1
J: TRBJ1-1
DNA: TGCAGTGCTAGAGATCAAGGGGGCACTGAAGCTTTCTTT
CDR3: CSARDQGGTEAFF

D: NA
size: many
V: TRBV29-1
J: TRBJ2-5
DNA: TGCAGCGTTGAAGCCTCCACAGGGGAGACCCAGTACTTC
CDR3: CSVEASTGETQYF

D: NA
size: NA
V: TRBV3-1
J: TRBJ2-6
DNA: TGTGCCAGCAGCCAAGATGCCGGGCCTGGGGCCAACGTCCTGACTTTC
CDR3: CASSQDAGPGANVLTF

D: TRBD2
size: many
V: TRBV11-2
J: TRBJ2-1
DNA: TGTGCCGCAGGACTAGCGGGAGAATCCTACAATGAGCAGTTCTTC
CDR3: CAAGLAGESYNEQFF

D: TRBD2
size: NA
V: TRBV12-3/TRBV12-4
J: TRBJ2-1
DNA: TGTGCCAGCAGCCTGAGGACTAGCGGCAATGAGCAGTTCTTC
CDR3: CASSLRTSGNEQFF

D: NA
size: few
V: TRBV3-1
J: TRBJ2-5
DNA: TGTGCCAGCAGCCAGAATTTCTGGACCCAGTACTTC
CDR3: CASSQNFWTQYF

D: TRBD2
size: many
V: TRBV12-3/TRBV12-4
J: TRBJ2-3
DNA: TGTGCCAGCAGAATATCGGGAGGGCTTAGCACAGATACGCAGTATTTT
CDR3: CASRISGGLSTDTQYF

D: TRBD1
size: many
V: TRBV6-5
J: TRBJ1-1
DNA: TGTGCCAGCAGTTACTTCGCCGGGACAGGTGAAGCTTTCTTT
CDR3: CASSYFAGTGEAFF

D: NA
size: NA
V: TRBV7-2
J: TRBJ2-1
DNA: TGTGCCAGCAGCCTCGAACCGGAGAATGAGCAGTTCTTC
CDR3: CASSLEPENEQFF

D: NA
size: many
V: TRBV2
J: TRBJ2-5
DNA: TGTGCCAGCAGTAGTCCGCGAACCTACCAAGAGACCCAGTACTTC
CDR3: CASSSPRTYQETQYF

D: NA
size: many
V: TRBV20-1
J: TRBJ2-7
DNA: TGCAGTGCTAGAGATCAGTCCAGGGGGAGGGAGCAGTACTTC
CDR3: CSARDQSRGREQYF

D: TRBD2
size: NA
V: TRBV27
J: TRBJ2-1
DNA: TGTGCCAGCAGTGTGAGACTAGCGGGGCTCCACAATGAGCAGTTCTTC
CDR3: CASSVRLAGLHNEQFF

D: NA
size: many
V: TRBV7-9
J: TRBJ2-7
DNA: TGTGCCAGCAGCTTAGGCCGGGGGGCCGACTACGAGCAGTACTTC
CDR3: CASSLGRGADYEQYF

D: NA
size: NA
V: TRBV12-3/TRBV12-4
J: TRBJ2-7
DNA: TGTGCCAGCTCAAGGGCGGCTTACGAGCAGTACTTC
CDR3: CASSRAAYEQYF

D: NA
size: many
V: TRBV7-9
J: TRBJ2-3
DNA: TGTGCCAGCACGGATAGTAGAGGGGCACCAGATACGCAGTATTTT
CDR3: CASTDSRGAPDTQYF

D: NA
size: few
V: TRBV14
J: TRBJ2-5
DNA: TGTGCCAGCAGCCAGCGCGTTGTAAGTTTAGGACAAGAGACCCAGTACTTC
CDR3: CASSQRVVSLGQETQYF

D: NA
size: NA
V: TRBV5-1
J: TRBJ2-3
DNA: TGCGCCAGCAGCTTGGGGTCCATCACAGATACGCAGTATTTT
CDR3: CASSLGSITDTQYF

D: NA
size: many
V: TRBV27
J: TRBJ2-3
DNA: TGTGCCAGCAGTTTACTAACCAGGGGCAACACAGATACGCAGTATTTT
CDR3: CASSLLTRGNTDTQYF